This TCR beta chain was captured by sequencing in a study of beta chain features in type 1 diabetes. Overall study findings and caveats: In these data, an HLA type influence on TCRB rearrangement remained unresolved. Researchers reported that naive, central memory and Treg TCRB repertoires appeared more similar in patients than in healthy donors.

Sorting with CD45RO/CCR7/CD25/CD127/CD95/CD27 yielded naive, central memory, regulatory and stem-like memory CD4+ cells. Isolated RNA was reverse transcribed in full, so expressed TCRB transcripts were sequenced. Mean read depth for naive, central memory and regulatory T cell samples was about 3.6 million reads. Some clones are missing from TCRdb's copy, which holds only in-frame ones; the method was immunoSEQ multiplex PCR. The sample lists some 410,000 clones; roughly an eighth were seen once. This clone was found a few times. Its specificity is unknown. Trimming removed 1 base at V and 8 bases at J, with 13 bases between. CDR3 length: 14 amino acids. Germline V lookup: CDR1 SGHTA, CDR2 FQGNSA.

This chain joins TRBV7-2 and TRBJ2-3; no definite D call. The receptor's source is a woman younger than 30 in good health. Sequencing input: naive CD4+ T cells from blood. The CDR3: CASSLDVALGTQYF. The CDR3 nucleotides read TGTGCCAGCAGCTTAGATGTGGCGTTGGGTACGCAGTATTTT.